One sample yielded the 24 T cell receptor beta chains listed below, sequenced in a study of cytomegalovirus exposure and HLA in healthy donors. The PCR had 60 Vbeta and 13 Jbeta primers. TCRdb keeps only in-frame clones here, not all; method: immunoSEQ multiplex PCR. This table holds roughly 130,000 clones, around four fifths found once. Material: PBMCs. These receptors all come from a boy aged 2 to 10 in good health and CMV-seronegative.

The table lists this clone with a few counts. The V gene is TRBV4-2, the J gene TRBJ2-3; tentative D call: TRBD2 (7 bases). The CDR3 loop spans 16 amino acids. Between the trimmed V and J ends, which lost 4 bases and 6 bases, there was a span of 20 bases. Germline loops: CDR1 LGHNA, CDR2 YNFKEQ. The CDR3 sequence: CASSPNLGGGPDTQYF. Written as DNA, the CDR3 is TGTGCCAGCAGCCCCAATCTGGGGGGGGGCCCCGATACGCAGTATTTT.

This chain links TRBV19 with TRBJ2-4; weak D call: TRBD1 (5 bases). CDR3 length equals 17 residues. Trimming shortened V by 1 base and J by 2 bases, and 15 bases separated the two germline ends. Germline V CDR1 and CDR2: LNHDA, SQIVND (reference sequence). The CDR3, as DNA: TGTGCCAGTAGTATAGTCGCAGGGATTACTACCAAAAACATTCAGTACTTC. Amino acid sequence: CASSIVAGITTKNIQYF. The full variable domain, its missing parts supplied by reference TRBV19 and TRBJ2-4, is DGGITQSPKYLFRKEGQNVTLSCEQNLNHDAMYWYRQDPGQGLRLIYYSQIVNDFQKGDIAEGYSVSREKKESFPLTVTSAQKNPTAFYLCASSIVAGITTKNIQYFGAGTRLSVL.

The CDR3 reads CASSFTTTDTQYF. DNA of the CDR3: TGTGCCAGCAGCTTTACAACCACAGATACGCAGTATTTT. The J gene is TRBJ2-3, the V gene TRBV7-2; D not certain. Germline-derived CDR1 and CDR2 are SGHTA and FQGNSA. V was clipped by 3 bases and J by 2 bases, with 6 bases between them. The CDR3 consists of 13 residues.

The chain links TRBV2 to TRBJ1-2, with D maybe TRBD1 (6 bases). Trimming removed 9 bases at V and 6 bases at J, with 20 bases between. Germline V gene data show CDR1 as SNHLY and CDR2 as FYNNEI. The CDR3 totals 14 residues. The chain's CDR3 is CASPPRGARDGYTF. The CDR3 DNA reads TGTGCCAGTCCCCCTCGGGGGGCGAGAGATGGCTACACCTTC.

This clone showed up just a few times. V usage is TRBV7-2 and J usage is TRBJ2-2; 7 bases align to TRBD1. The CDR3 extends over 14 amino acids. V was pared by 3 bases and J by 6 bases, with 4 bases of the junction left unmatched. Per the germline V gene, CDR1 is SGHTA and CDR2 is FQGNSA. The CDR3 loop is CASSFTGASGELFF. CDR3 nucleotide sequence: TGTGCCAGCAGCTTCACAGGGGCCTCCGGGGAGCTGTTTTTT.

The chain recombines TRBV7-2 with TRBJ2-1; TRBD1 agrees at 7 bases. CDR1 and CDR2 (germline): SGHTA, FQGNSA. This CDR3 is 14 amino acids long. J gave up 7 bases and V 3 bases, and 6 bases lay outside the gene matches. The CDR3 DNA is TGTGCCAGCAGCTTGGCGACAGGGCGGAATGAGCAGTTCTTC. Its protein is CASSLATGRNEQFF.

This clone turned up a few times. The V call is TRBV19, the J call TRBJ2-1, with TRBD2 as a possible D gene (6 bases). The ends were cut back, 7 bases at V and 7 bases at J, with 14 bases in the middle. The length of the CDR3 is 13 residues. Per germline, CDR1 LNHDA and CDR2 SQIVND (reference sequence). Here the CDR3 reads CASTGRLGNEQFF. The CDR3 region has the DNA TGTGCCAGTACAGGGAGGTTGGGGAATGAGCAGTTCTTC.

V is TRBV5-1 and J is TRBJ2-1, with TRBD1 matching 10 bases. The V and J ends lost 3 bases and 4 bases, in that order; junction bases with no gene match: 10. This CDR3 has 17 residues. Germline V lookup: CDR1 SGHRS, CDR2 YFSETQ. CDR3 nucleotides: TGCGCCAGCAGCTCCAGTGGCGGACAGGGGGTTTACAATGAGCAGTTCTTC. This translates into CASSSSGGQGVYNEQFF.

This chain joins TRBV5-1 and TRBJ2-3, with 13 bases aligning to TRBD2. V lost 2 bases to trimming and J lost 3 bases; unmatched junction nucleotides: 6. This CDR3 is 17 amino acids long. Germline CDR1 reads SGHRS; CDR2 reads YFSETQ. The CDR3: CASSLRTSGGSTDTQYF. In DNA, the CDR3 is TGCGCCAGCAGCTTAAGGACTAGCGGGGGCTCTACAGATACGCAGTATTTT.

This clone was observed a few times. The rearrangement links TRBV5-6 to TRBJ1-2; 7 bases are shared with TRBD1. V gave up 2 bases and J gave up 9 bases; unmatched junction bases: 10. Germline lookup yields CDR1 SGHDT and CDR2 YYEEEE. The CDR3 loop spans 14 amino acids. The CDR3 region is CASSFGTALVSYTF. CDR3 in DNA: TGTGCCAGCAGCTTCGGGACAGCCCTTGTGAGCTACACCTTC.

The CDR3 loop reads CAWSPGTGNQPQHF. CDR3 DNA: TGTGCCTGGAGTCCCGGGACAGGTAATCAGCCCCAGCATTTT. The rearrangement uses TRBV30 and TRBJ1-5, with 8 bases that match TRBD1. The CDR3 has 14 residues. CDR1 GTSNPN and CDR2 SVGIG come from the germline V gene (reference sequence). V was pared by 2 bases and J by 4 bases, with 4 bases of the junction left unmatched.

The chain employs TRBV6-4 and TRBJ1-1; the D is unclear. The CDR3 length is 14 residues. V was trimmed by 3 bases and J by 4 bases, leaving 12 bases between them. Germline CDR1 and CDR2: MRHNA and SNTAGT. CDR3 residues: CASSENEGGTEAFF. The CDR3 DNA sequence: TGTGCCAGCAGTGAAAACGAGGGAGGCACTGAAGCTTTCTTT.

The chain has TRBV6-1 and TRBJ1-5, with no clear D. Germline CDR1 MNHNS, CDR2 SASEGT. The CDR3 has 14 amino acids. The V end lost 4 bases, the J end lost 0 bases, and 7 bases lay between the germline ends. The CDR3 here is CASSAGYSNQPQHF. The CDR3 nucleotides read TGTGCCAGCAGTGCGGGTTATAGCAATCAGCCCCAGCATTTT.

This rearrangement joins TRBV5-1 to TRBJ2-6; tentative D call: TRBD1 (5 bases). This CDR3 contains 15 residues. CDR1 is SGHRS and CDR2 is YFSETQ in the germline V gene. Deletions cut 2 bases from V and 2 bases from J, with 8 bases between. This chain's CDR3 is CASSFPGTGANVLTF. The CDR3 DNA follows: TGCGCCAGCAGCTTCCCAGGGACTGGGGCCAACGTCCTGACTTTC. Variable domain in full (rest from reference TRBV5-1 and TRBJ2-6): KAGVTQTPRYLIKTRGQQVTLSCSPISGHRSVSWYQQTPGQGLQFLFEYFSETQRNKGNFPGRFSGRQFSNSRSEMNVSTLELGDSALYLCASSFPGTGANVLTFGAGSRLTVL.

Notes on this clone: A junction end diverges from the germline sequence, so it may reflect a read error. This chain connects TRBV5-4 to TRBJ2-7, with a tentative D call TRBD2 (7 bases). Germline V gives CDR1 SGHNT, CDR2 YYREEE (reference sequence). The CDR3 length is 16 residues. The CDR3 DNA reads TGCGCCAGCAGCCAAGAGCTTGGCGGGGGCGTCTACGAGCAGTACTTC. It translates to CASSQELGGGVYEQYF.

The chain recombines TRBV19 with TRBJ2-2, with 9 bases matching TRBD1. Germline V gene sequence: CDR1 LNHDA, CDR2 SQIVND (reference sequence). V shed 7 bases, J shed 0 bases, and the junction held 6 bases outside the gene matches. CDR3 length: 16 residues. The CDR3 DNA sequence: TGTGCCAGTACCCTACGGACAGGGGCGAACACCGGGGAGCTGTTTTTT. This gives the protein CASTLRTGANTGELFF. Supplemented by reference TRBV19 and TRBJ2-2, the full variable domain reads DGGITQSPKYLFRKEGQNVTLSCEQNLNHDAMYWYRQDPGQGLRLIYYSQIVNDFQKGDIAEGYSVSREKKESFPLTVTSAQKNPTAFYLCASTLRTGANTGELFFGEGSRLTVL.

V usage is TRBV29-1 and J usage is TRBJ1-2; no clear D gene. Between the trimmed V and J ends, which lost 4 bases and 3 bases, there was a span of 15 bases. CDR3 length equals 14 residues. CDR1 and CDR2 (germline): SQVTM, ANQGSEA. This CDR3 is CSVVPYPGYYGYTF. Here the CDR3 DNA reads TGCAGCGTTGTACCTTACCCAGGATACTATGGCTACACCTTC.

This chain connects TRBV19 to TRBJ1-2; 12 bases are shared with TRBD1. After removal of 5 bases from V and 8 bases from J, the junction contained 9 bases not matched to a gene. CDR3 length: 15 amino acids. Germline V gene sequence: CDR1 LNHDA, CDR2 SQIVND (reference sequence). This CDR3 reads CASSQGTGGASGYTF. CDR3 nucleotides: TGTGCCAGTAGTCAAGGGACAGGGGGCGCGAGCGGCTACACCTTC.

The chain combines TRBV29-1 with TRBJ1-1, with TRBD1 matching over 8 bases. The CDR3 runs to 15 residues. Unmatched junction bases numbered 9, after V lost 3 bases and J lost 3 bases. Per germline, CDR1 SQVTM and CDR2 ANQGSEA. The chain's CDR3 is CSVDFGRGRDTEAFF. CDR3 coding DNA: TGCAGCGTTGACTTCGGCAGGGGGCGTGACACTGAAGCTTTCTTT.

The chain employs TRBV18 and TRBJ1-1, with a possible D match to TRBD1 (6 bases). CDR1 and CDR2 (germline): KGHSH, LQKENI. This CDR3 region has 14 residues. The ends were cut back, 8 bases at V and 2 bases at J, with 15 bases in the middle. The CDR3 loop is CASTSRGRNTEAFF. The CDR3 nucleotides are TGTGCCAGCACCAGCAGGGGTCGTAACACTGAAGCTTTCTTT.

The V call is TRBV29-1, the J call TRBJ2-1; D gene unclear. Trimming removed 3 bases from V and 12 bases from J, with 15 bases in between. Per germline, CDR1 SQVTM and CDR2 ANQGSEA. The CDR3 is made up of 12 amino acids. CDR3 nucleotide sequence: TGCAGCGTTGAGACGGAGTCCATTGGGCAGTTCTTC. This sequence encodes CSVETESIGQFF.

CDR3 coding DNA: TGTGCCAGCAGCTTAACTACAGGGTCCTCCGAGCAGTACGTC. Residues: CASSLTTGSSEQYV. The chain carries TRBV7-6 and TRBJ2-7; perhaps TRBD1 as D (6 bases). Germline V gene sequence: CDR1 SGHVS, CDR2 FNYEAQ. This CDR3 spans 14 amino acids.

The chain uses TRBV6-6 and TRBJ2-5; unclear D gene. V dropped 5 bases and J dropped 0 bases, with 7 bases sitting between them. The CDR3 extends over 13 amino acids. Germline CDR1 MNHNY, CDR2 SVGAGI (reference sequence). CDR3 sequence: CASSTKYQETQYF. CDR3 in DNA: TGTGCCAGCAGTACAAAGTACCAAGAGACCCAGTACTTC.

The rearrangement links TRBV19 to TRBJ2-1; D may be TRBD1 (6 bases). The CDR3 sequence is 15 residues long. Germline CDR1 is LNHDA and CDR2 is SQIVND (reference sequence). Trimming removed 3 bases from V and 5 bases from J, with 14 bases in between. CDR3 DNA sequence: TGTGCCAGTAGTATCTTAAGGGACACTCACAATGAGCAGTTCTTC. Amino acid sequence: CASSILRDTHNEQFF.